These 7 T cell receptor beta chains were sequenced from one sample in a study of metastatic and nonmetastatic thyroid tumors. Patients were all untreated before their thyroid surgery. With MiXCR, TCRdb reprocessed the PCR reads. The sample holds around 41,000 clones, about 3.2% seen once. Sequencing was carried out using blood. These receptors were taken from a female donor with papillary thyroid cancer or a benign thyroid nodule (not recorded which). Some clones in this sample may be carry-over from other donors' samples.

In regard to this clone: One end of the junction varies from germline; a read error may be responsible. The chain recombines TRBV6-1 with TRBJ2-7; 8 bases map to TRBD1. The CDR3 consists of 16 residues. Germline CDR1 is MNHNS and CDR2 is SASEGT. CDR3 amino acids: CANSPHQTGANYEQYF. The CDR3 DNA reads as TGTGCCAACAGTCCGCATCAGACAGGGGCGAACTACGAGCAGTACTTC.

This clone appeared a few times. V and J are TRBV6-2 or TRBV6-3 and TRBJ1-2; no definite D call. The CDR3 runs to 13 residues. Germline loops: CDR1 MNHEY, CDR2 SVGEGT. Trimming shortened V by 5 bases and J by 4 bases, and 11 bases separated the two germline ends. CDR3 protein: CASSTPFLYGYTF. The DNA of the CDR3 is TGTGCCAGCAGTACCCCCTTTCTCTATGGCTACACCTTC.

The chain links TRBV6-1 to TRBJ1-6, with 10 bases that match TRBD1. The CDR3 is made up of 15 amino acids. After removal of 8 bases from V and 9 bases from J, the junction contained 10 bases not matched to a gene. Germline assignment: CDR1 MNHNS and CDR2 SASEGT. CDR3 in amino acids: CASRDLTGGGSPLHF. The CDR3 nucleotides read TGTGCCAGCCGAGATCTGACAGGGGGCGGTTCACCCCTCCACTTT.

By sample fraction, this clone is medium-sized. V and J are TRBV11-2 and TRBJ1-2; D unclear. Trimming shortened V by 4 bases and J by 8 bases, and 14 bases separated the two germline ends. CDR1 and CDR2 (germline): SGHAT, FQNNGV. The CDR3 totals 13 residues. CDR3 nucleotides: TGTGCCAGCAGCTCCCCAGGAGATTGGGGCTACACCTTC. This encodes CASSSPGDWGYTF.

This clone has just a few counts. This chain connects TRBV25-1 to TRBJ1-1, with D uncertain. Looked up from germline, CDR1 is MGHDK and CDR2 is SYGVNS. Trimming stripped 3 bases from V and 6 bases from J, with 5 bases between. This CDR3 spans 11 amino acids. The chain's CDR3 is CASSERAEAFF. CDR3 bases: TGTGCCAGCAGTGAGAGGGCTGAAGCTTTCTTT.

This clone came up many times. The chain couples TRBV24-1 to TRBJ1-1; D is uncertain. Germline V lookup: CDR1 KGHDR, CDR2 SFDVKD. The CDR3 is made up of 13 amino acids. V shed 9 bases and J shed 4 bases, with 14 bases lying between them. In nucleotides, the CDR3 is TGTGCCACCGGTAACGCATGGGGCACTGAAGCTTTCTTT. Amino acid sequence: CATGNAWGTEAFF.

This clone was seen at least ten times. The chain combines TRBV7-9 with TRBJ2-1; D remains ambiguous. Trimming stripped 5 bases from V and 5 bases from J, with 1 base between. Germline lookup yields CDR1 SEHNR and CDR2 FQNEAQ (reference sequence). The CDR3 totals 10 residues. The CDR3 coding sequence is TGTGCCAGCAGCAACAATGAGCAGTTCTTC. It translates to CASSNNEQFF.